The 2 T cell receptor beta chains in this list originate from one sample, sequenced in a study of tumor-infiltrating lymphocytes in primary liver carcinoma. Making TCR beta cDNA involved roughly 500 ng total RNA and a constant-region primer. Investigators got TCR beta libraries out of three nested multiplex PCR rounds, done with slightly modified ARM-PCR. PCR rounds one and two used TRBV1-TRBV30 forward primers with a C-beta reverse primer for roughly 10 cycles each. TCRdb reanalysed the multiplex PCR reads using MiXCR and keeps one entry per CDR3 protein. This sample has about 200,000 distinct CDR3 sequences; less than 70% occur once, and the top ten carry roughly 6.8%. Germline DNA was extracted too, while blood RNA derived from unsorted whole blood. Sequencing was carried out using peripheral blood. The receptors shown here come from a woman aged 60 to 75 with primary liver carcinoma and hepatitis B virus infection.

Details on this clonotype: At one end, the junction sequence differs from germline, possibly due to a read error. This CDR3 reads CASNPMNTGELFF. For the CDR3, the DNA is TGCGCCAGCAACCCTATGAACACCGGGGAGCTGTTTTTT. This sequence joins TRBV5-6 and TRBJ2-2, with unresolved D. The germline CDR1 and CDR2 sequences are SGHDT and YYEEEE. The CDR3 sequence is 13 residues long. The whole variable domain, remainder taken from reference TRBV5-6 and TRBJ2-2, is DAGVTQSPTHLIKTRGQQVTLRCSPKSGHDTVSWYQQALGQGPQFIFQYYEEEERQRGNFPDRFSGHQFPNYSSELNVNALLLGDSALYLCASNPMNTGELFFGEGSRLTVL.

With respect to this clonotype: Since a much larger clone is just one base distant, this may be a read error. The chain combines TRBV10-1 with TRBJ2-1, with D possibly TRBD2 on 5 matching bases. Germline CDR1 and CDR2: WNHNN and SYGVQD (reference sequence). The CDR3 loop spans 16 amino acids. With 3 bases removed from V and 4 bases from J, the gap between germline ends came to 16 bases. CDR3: CASSDGKGKRYNEQFF. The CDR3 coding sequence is TGCGCCAGCAGTGACGGGAAAGGGAAAAGATACAATGAGCAGTTCTTC.